One and the same sample provided the 25 T cell receptor beta chains below, sequenced in a study of blood T cell repertoires in COVID-19. Produced via immunoSEQ multiplex PCR; TCRdb's table is partial and in-frame only. This sample has 75,000 to 90,000 clones; approximately 80% occur once, and the top ten carry 18%. Sample: peripheral blood. The receptors were gathered from an older man with active or convalescent COVID-19.

The table lists this clone with many counts. DNA of the CDR3: TGTGCCAGCAGCGTAGCTGTGGGGGGGGCGGGCAATGAGCAGTTCTTC. Its translation: CASSVAVGGAGNEQFF. J is TRBJ2-1 and V is TRBV9; D is possibly TRBD2 (7 bases). The CDR3 spans 16 residues. The germline gives CDR1 SGDLS, CDR2 YYNGEE. V lost 0 bases and J lost 6, with 16 bases in between.

In its sample, this clone was seen once. The V and J genes are TRBV3-1 (or the pseudogene TRBV3-2) and TRBJ1-4; 9 bases line up with TRBD1. Looked up from germline, CDR1 is LGHDT and CDR2 is YNNKEL (reference sequence). The length of the CDR3 is 15 residues. The V gene end was trimmed by 4 bases and the J gene end by 8 bases; junction bases not matched to a gene: 8. For the CDR3, the DNA is TGTGCCAGCAGCCGCCACAGGGGGCCAGCGGAAAAACTGTTTTTT. Protein product: CASSRHRGPAEKLFF.

V usage is TRBV29-1 and J usage is TRBJ1-3; 7 bases map to TRBD1. The CDR3 contains 13 residues. V lost 7 bases to trimming and J lost 2 bases; unmatched junction nucleotides: 5. CDR1 and CDR2 (germline): SQVTM, ANQGSEA. The DNA for the CDR3 is TGCAGCGGGGGGGACAGTACTGGAAACACCATATATTTT. Translation: CSGGDSTGNTIYF.

This chain joins TRBV19 and TRBJ2-2, with a weak D call TRBD2 (6 bases). V lost 4 bases and J 7 bases, leaving 10 bases between the germline ends. The CDR3 loop spans 13 amino acids. CDR1 and CDR2 from the germline V gene are LNHDA and SQIVND (reference sequence). The CDR3 spells CASSKGRDGELFF. The CDR3 DNA reads as TGTGCCAGTAGTAAAGGGCGGGACGGGGAGCTGTTTTTT.

The chain is built from TRBV19 and TRBJ1-1; maybe TRBD1 (6 bases). CDR1 is LNHDA and CDR2 is SQIVND in the germline V gene (reference sequence). The V end was cut by 5 bases, the J end by 1 base, with 17 bases between. The CDR3 length is 16 residues. The CDR3 region is CASSSPSRQANTEAFF. In DNA, the CDR3 is TGTGCCAGTAGTTCCCCGAGTCGACAGGCGAACACTGAAGCTTTCTTT. The full variable domain, with the rest looked up from reference TRBV19 and TRBJ1-1, is DGGITQSPKYLFRKEGQNVTLSCEQNLNHDAMYWYRQDPGQGLRLIYYSQIVNDFQKGDIAEGYSVSREKKESFPLTVTSAQKNPTAFYLCASSSPSRQANTEAFFGQGTRLTVV.

This clone appeared a few times. This chain joins TRBV27 and TRBJ2-4, with D possibly matching TRBD1 (6 bases). Trimming took off 3 bases at V and 7 bases at J, with 13 bases between the two ends. Germline V lookup: CDR1 MNHEY, CDR2 SMNVEV (reference sequence). CDR3 length: 14 amino acids. CDR3 in amino acids: CASSFGQRYNIQYF. CDR3 DNA: TGTGCCAGCAGTTTCGGACAGAGATATAACATTCAGTACTTC.

J is TRBJ1-4 and V is TRBV27, with TRBD1 matching 9 bases. Looked up from germline, CDR1 is MNHEY and CDR2 is SMNVEV (reference sequence). V was pared by 5 bases and J by 4 bases, with 2 bases of the junction left unmatched. This CDR3 is 14 amino acids long. The CDR3 spells CASSRTGVNEKLFF. In nucleotides, the CDR3 is TGTGCCAGCAGTCGGACAGGGGTTAATGAAAAACTGTTTTTT.

This clone was seen a single time. V and J are TRBV29-1 and TRBJ2-2; TRBD1 aligns across 8 bases. The CDR3 contains 13 residues. In germline, CDR1 is SQVTM, CDR2 ANQGSEA. Trimming removed 4 bases from V and 5 bases from J; junction bases left unmatched: 3. CDR3: CSVGDRGTGELFF. The CDR3 bases are TGCAGCGTTGGAGACAGGGGAACCGGGGAGCTGTTTTTT.

The gene calls are TRBV7-8 and TRBJ1-5, with D possibly being TRBD1 (5 bases). Germline V gives CDR1 SGHVS, CDR2 FQNEAQ. V gave up 5 bases and J gave up 2 bases, with 7 bases separating them. The CDR3 length is 13 residues. CDR3: CASSPRGNQPQHF. The CDR3 DNA follows: TGTGCCAGCAGCCCCAGGGGCAATCAGCCCCAGCATTTT.

This chain connects TRBV4-2 to TRBJ1-2, with TRBD1 matching over 10 bases. The J segment lost 7 bases and the V segment lost 0 bases, leaving 5 bases of the junction unmatched. This CDR3 is 15 amino acids long. Germline values: CDR1 LGHNA, CDR2 YNFKEQ. CDR3 coding DNA: TGTGCCAGCAGCCAAGAACGACAGGGGGCACGTGGCTACACCTTC. It yields the protein CASSQERQGARGYTF.

This sequence joins TRBV6-1 and TRBJ1-6, with TRBD1 as a possible D gene (6 bases). The CDR3 loop spans 19 amino acids. V was pared by 0 bases and J by 0 bases, with 15 bases between. Germline V gives CDR1 MNHNS, CDR2 SASEGT. This CDR3 reads CASSEARGDYSSYNSPLHF. The CDR3 DNA reads as TGTGCCAGCAGTGAAGCAAGGGGGGACTACAGCTCCTATAATTCACCCCTCCACTTT.

V is TRBV28 and J is TRBJ1-1; D not certain. CDR3 length: 13 residues. V lost 2 bases and J lost 0, with 4 bases in between. Germline CDR1 is MDHEN and CDR2 is SYDVKM. In nucleotides, the CDR3 is TGTGCCAGCAGTTTACGGGTGAACACTGAAGCTTTCTTT. Its translation: CASSLRVNTEAFF. Full variable domain (missing parts from reference TRBV28 and TRBJ1-1): DVKVTQSSRYLVKRTGEKVFLECVQDMDHENMFWYRQDPGLGLRLIYFSYDVKMKEKGDIPEGYSVSREKKERFSLILESASTNQTSMYLCASSLRVNTEAFFGQGTRLTVV.

This clone was recorded only once. This chain uses TRBV27 with TRBJ1-4, with 10 bases lining up with TRBD1. V gave up 5 bases and J gave up 7 bases; unmatched junction bases: 10. Germline V lookup: CDR1 MNHEY, CDR2 SMNVEV (reference sequence). The CDR3 has 16 amino acids. CDR3 amino acids: CASSRLSGQGSEKLFF. CDR3 DNA: TGTGCCAGCAGTCGACTTTCGGGACAGGGGTCTGAAAAACTGTTTTTT. Variable domain in full (rest from reference TRBV27 and TRBJ1-4): EAQVTQNPRYLITVTGKKLTVTCSQNMNHEYMSWYRQDPGLGLRQIYYSMNVEVTDKGDVPEGYKVSRKEKRNFPLILESPSPNQTSLYFCASSRLSGQGSEKLFFGSGTQLSVL.

The chain combines TRBV28 with TRBJ1-2, with TRBD1 as a possible D gene (5 bases). Germline lookup yields CDR1 MDHEN and CDR2 SYDVKM. The CDR3 loop spans 15 amino acids. V was cut by 4 bases and J by 6 bases, with 18 bases left in between. The CDR3 here is CASSSPGAGLDGYTF. DNA of the CDR3: TGTGCCAGCAGTTCCCCGGGTGCAGGGTTGGATGGCTACACCTTC.

There are a few counts of this clone. The chain joins TRBV25-1 to TRBJ1-4, with D tentatively TRBD1 (5 bases). Germline V gene lookup returns CDR1 MGHDK and CDR2 SYGVNS. CDR3 size: 15 residues. V was pared by 0 bases and J by 7 bases, with 12 bases between. CDR3 region: CASSEYGAGSEKLFF. The CDR3 coding sequence is TGTGCCAGCAGTGAATATGGGGCAGGAAGTGAAAAACTGTTTTTT.

The chain couples TRBV18 to TRBJ2-2; D possibly corresponds to TRBD2 (5 bases). Trimming removed 3 bases from V and 5 bases from J, with 7 bases in between. In germline, CDR1 is KGHSH, CDR2 LQKENI. This CDR3 is built from 13 residues. The chain's CDR3 is CASSPPGTGELFF. The CDR3 DNA reads TGTGCCAGCTCACCGCCGGGAACCGGGGAGCTGTTTTTT.

This clone was seen more than once but under ten times. The V and J genes are TRBV9 and TRBJ1-3, with 8 bases lining up with TRBD1. The CDR3 is 14 amino acids. Germline loops: CDR1 SGDLS, CDR2 YYNGEE. The J segment lost 3 bases and the V segment lost 4 bases, leaving 3 bases of the junction unmatched. CDR3 sequence reads: CASSTGGLGNTIYF. The CDR3 DNA reads as TGTGCCAGCAGCACAGGGGGACTTGGAAACACCATATATTTT.

V and J are TRBV19 and TRBJ1-2, with D unclear. The germline CDR1 and CDR2 sequences are LNHDA and SQIVND (reference sequence). The CDR3 is 14 amino acids. V was clipped by 7 bases and J by 3 bases, with 15 bases between them. CDR3 nucleotides: TGTGCCAGTAAGGGCCCCGGAGGGTACTATGGCTACACCTTC. Residues: CASKGPGGYYGYTF.

The chain is built from TRBV23-1 and TRBJ1-2; D not resolved. TRBV23-1 counts as an open reading frame of uncertain function. V lost 10 bases to trimming and J lost 8 bases, with 20 bases between them. This CDR3 contains 13 residues. CDR3 loop: CAILGPSGGGYTF. DNA for the CDR3: TGCGCCATTCTAGGCCCATCCGGAGGGGGCTACACCTTC.

The genes are TRBV4-2 and TRBJ2-7; the D is unclear. CDR1 is LGHNA and CDR2 is YNFKEQ in the germline V gene. The CDR3 runs 12 residues. The V end lost 1 base, the J end lost 3 bases, and 4 bases lay between the germline ends. CDR3 coding DNA: TGTGCCAGCAGCCAAGCAGGCTACGAGCAGTACGTC. Residues: CASSQAGYEQYV.

The V gene is TRBV15, the J gene TRBJ1-3, with 7 bases fitting TRBD1. From germline, CDR1 is LNHNV and CDR2 YYDKDF (reference sequence). J gave up 4 bases and V 0 bases, and 0 bases lay outside the gene matches. CDR3 size: 14 residues. This chain's CDR3 is CATSRDRGGNTIYF. The CDR3 DNA follows: TGTGCCACCAGCAGAGACAGGGGGGGAAACACCATATATTTT.

The chain is built from TRBV28 and TRBJ1-4, with D possibly being TRBD1 (6 bases). The length of the CDR3 is 16 residues. CDR1 is MDHEN and CDR2 is SYDVKM in the germline V gene. Trimming left V 10 bases short and J 7 bases short, with 25 bases between. The CDR3 is CATVAPGRGMIEKLFF. The CDR3 DNA reads TGTGCCACGGTAGCCCCCGGCAGGGGAATGATTGAAAAACTGTTTTTT.

The chain links TRBV5-4 to TRBJ1-2, with 7 bases matching TRBD1. V lost 3 bases and J lost 4; bases outside the gene matches: 12. This CDR3 region has 16 residues. CDR1 is SGHNT and CDR2 is YYREEE in the germline V gene (reference sequence). The DNA of the CDR3 is TGTGCCAGCAGCTGGGCCCCAATGACAGGGAGCTATGGCTACACCTTC. Translated, it gives CASSWAPMTGSYGYTF.

The chain joins TRBV14 to TRBJ1-3; no reliable D call. V lost 4 bases and J 5 bases, leaving 15 bases between the germline ends. This CDR3 contains 15 residues. Germline values: CDR1 SGHDN, CDR2 FVKESK. The CDR3 region is CASSPWTGDRNTIYF. The CDR3 DNA sequence: TGTGCCAGCAGCCCTTGGACTGGAGATAGAAACACCATATATTTT. The complete variable domain, with remaining parts taken from reference TRBV14 and TRBJ1-3, reads EAGVTQFPSHSVIEKGQTVTLRCDPISGHDNLYWYRRVMGKEIKFLLHFVKESKQDESGMPNNRFLAERTGGTYSTLKVQPAELEDSGVYFCASSPWTGDRNTIYFGEGSWLTVV.

The rearrangement joins TRBV18 to TRBJ2-1; 7 nucleotides match TRBD1. The V segment lost 3 bases and the J segment 1 base; nucleotides outside the gene matches: 9. The CDR3 is 17 residues long. Germline values: CDR1 KGHSH, CDR2 LQKENI. This chain's CDR3 is CASSPEPGQTSYNEQFF. The CDR3 coding sequence is TGTGCCAGCTCACCCGAGCCGGGACAGACGTCCTACAATGAGCAGTTCTTC.